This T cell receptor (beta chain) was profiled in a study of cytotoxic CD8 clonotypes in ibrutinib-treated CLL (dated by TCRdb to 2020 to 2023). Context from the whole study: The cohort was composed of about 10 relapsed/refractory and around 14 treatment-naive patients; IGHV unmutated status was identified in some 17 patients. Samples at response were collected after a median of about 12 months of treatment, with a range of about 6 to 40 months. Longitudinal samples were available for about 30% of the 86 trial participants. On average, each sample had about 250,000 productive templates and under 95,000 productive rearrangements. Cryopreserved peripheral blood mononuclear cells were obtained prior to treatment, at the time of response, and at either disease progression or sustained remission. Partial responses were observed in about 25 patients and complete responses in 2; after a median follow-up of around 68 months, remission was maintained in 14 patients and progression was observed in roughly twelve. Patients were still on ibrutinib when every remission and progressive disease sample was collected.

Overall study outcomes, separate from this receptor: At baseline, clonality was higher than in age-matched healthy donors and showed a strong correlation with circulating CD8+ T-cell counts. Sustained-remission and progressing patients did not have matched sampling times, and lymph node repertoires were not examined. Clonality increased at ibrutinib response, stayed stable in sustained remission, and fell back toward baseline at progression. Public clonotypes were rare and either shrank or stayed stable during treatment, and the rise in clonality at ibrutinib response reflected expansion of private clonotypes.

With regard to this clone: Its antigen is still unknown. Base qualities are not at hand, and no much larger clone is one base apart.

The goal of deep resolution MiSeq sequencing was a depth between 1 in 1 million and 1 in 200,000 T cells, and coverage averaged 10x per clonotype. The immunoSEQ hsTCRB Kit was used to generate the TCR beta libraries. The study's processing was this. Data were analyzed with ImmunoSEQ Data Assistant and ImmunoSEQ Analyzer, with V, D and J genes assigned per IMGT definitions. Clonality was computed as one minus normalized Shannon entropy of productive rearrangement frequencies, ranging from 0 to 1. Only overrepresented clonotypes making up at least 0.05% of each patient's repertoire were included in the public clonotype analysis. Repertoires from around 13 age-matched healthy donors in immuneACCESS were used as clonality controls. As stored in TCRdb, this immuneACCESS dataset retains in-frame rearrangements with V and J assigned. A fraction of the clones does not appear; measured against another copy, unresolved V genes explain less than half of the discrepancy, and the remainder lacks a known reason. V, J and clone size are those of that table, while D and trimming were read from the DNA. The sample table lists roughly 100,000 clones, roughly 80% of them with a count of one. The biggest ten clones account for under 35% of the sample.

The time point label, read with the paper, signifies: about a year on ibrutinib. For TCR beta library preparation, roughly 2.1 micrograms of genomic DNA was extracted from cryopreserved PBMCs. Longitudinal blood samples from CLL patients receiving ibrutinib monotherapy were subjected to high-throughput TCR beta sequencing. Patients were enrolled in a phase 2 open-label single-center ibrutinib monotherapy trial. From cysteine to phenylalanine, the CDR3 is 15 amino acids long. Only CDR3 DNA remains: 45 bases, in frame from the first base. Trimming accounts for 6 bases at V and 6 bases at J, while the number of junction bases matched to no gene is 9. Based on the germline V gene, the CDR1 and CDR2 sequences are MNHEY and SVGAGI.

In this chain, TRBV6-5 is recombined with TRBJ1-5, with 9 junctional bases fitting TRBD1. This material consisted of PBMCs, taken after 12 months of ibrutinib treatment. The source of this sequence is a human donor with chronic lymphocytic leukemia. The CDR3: CASSPRQGGIQPQHF. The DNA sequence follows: TGTGCCAGCAGCCCCAGACAGGGGGGGATTCAGCCCCAGCATTTT.